The 10 T cell receptor beta chains in this list originate from one sample, sequenced in a study of blood T cell repertoires in COVID-19. The data were produced by immunoSEQ multiplex PCR, yet TCRdb's version contains in-frame clones alone and is incomplete. The table shows 470,000 or so clones, with 70% to 90% occurring only once. Sample: PBMCs or T cells enriched from blood (not recorded which). The receptors derive from a woman between 18 and 29 years old with acute COVID-19.

This chain connects TRBV3-1 (or the pseudogene TRBV3-2) to TRBJ1-1; 9 bases map to TRBD1. The CDR3 loop spans 15 amino acids. Trimming at V came to 4 bases and at J to 2 bases, leaving 5 bases not matched to a gene. Germline V gene data show CDR1 as LGHDT and CDR2 as YNNKEL (reference sequence). Written as DNA, the CDR3 is TGTGCCAGCAGCCCCTTACAGGGGGCCAACACTGAAGCTTTCTTT. Residues: CASSPLQGANTEAFF.

The V gene is TRBV6-2 or TRBV6-3, the J gene TRBJ1-5, with a tentative D call TRBD1 (6 bases). CDR3 length: 15 residues. From germline, CDR1 is MNHEY and CDR2 SVGEGT. The germline V and J ends were trimmed by 6 bases and 7 bases, with 19 bases remaining between them. The CDR3, as DNA: TGTGCCAGCAGCCCTCAAGGGGGGGGCTGGCAGCCCCAGCATTTT. Residues: CASSPQGGGWQPQHF.

The chain joins TRBV18 to TRBJ2-1; 8 bases agree with TRBD1. The ends lost 0 bases at V and 6 bases at J; junction bases unmatched: 7. This CDR3 has 16 amino acids. The germline gives CDR1 KGHSH, CDR2 LQKENI. The CDR3 spells CASSPPLGTGGNEQFF. In DNA, the CDR3 is TGTGCCAGCTCACCACCTTTGGGGACAGGAGGCAATGAGCAGTTCTTC. The full variable domain, its missing parts supplied by reference TRBV18 and TRBJ2-1, is NAGVMQNPRHLVRRRGQEARLRCSPMKGHSHVYWYRQLPEEGLKFMVYLQKENIIDESGMPKERFSAEFPKEGPSILRIQQVVRGDSAAYFCASSPPLGTGGNEQFFGPGTRLTVL.

The V and J genes are TRBV7-9 and TRBJ1-2, with D possibly being TRBD1 (6 bases). Trimming took 2 bases from V and 1 from J, leaving 11 bases between them. In germline, CDR1 is SEHNR, CDR2 FQNEAQ (reference sequence). The CDR3 sequence is 15 residues long. The CDR3 DNA is TGTGCCAGCAGCTTACAACAGGGACGTAACTATGGCTACACCTTC. Residues: CASSLQQGRNYGYTF.

The chain recombines TRBV30 with TRBJ1-1; no definite D call. The CDR3 is 14 amino acids. Looked up from germline, CDR1 is GTSNPN and CDR2 is SVGIG (reference sequence). V lost 2 bases to trimming and J lost 1 base, with 11 bases between them. CDR3 in DNA: TGTGCCTGGAGTACGCCAACCGGGAACACTGAAGCTTTCTTT. Encoded protein: CAWSTPTGNTEAFF.

The chain has TRBV2 and TRBJ2-2; D is ambiguous. The CDR3 runs to 15 residues. Trimming cost V 3 bases and J 0 bases, with 8 bases left between them. From germline, CDR1 is SNHLY and CDR2 FYNNEI. CDR3 DNA: TGTGCCAGCAGTGACGGTCCCGCGAACACCGGGGAGCTGTTTTTT. Amino acids: CASSDGPANTGELFF. The full variable domain, completed using reference TRBV2 and TRBJ2-2, is EPEVTQTPSHQVTQMGQEVILRCVPISNHLYFYWYRQILGQKVEFLVSFYNNEISEKSEIFDDQFSVERPDGSNFTLKIRSTKLEDSAMYFCASSDGPANTGELFFGEGSRLTVL.

The chain uses TRBV5-1 and TRBJ2-1, with TRBD1 identical over 8 bases. Germline trimming cut 6 bases from V and 7 bases from J; bases unmatched to any gene: 3. The CDR3 consists of 12 residues. Germline values: CDR1 SGHRS, CDR2 YFSETQ. In DNA form, the CDR3 reads TGCGCCAGCATCAGGGGGCAGAATGAGCAGTTCTTC. Residues: CASIRGQNEQFF.

This rearrangement joins TRBV5-6 to TRBJ2-3, with D maybe TRBD1 (6 bases). The CDR3 is 17 residues long. Germline V gene lookup returns CDR1 SGHDT and CDR2 YYEEEE. V lost 4 bases and J lost 1, with 19 bases in between. This chain's CDR3 is CASSGGLGLAGTDTQYF. The CDR3 nucleotides are TGTGCCAGCAGCGGGGGCCTCGGTTTAGCAGGCACAGATACGCAGTATTTT.

The chain joins TRBV7-9 to TRBJ2-1; TRBD2 might be the D (6 bases). Germline CDR1 SEHNR, CDR2 FQNEAQ (reference sequence). The CDR3 spans 13 residues. The ends were cut back, 5 bases at V and 12 bases at J, with 17 bases in the middle. Written as DNA, the CDR3 is TGTGCCAGCAGCACCGAGGGACTCCCAGGGCAGTTCTTC. Translated, it gives CASSTEGLPGQFF.

This chain connects TRBV15 to TRBJ1-4; possibly TRBD1 for D (6 bases). CDR3 size: 15 residues. V lost 1 base and J 7 bases, leaving 13 bases between the germline ends. Germline CDR1 LNHNV, CDR2 YYDKDF (reference sequence). The CDR3: CATSRGTARPEKLFF. CDR3 sequence (DNA): TGTGCCACCAGCAGAGGGACAGCGAGGCCTGAAAAACTGTTTTTT.